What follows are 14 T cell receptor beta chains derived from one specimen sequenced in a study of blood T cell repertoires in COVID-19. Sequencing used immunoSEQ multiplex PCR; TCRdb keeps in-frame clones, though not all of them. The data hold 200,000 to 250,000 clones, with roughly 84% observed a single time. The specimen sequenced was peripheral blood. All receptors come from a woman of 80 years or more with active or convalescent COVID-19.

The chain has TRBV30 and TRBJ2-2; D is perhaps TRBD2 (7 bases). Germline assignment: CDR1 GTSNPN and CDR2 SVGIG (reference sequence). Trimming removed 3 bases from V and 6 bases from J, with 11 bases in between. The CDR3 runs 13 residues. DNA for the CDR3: TGTGCCTGGAGCGGGGGGCTGGCCGGGGAGCTGTTTTTT. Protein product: CAWSGGLAGELFF.

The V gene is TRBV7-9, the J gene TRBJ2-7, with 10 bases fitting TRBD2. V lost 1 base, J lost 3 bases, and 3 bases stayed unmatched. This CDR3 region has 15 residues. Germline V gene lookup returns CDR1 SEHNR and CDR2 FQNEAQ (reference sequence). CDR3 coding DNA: TGTGCCAGCAGCTTAGTCCCTAGCGGGGGCTACGAGCAGTACTTC. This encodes CASSLVPSGGYEQYF.

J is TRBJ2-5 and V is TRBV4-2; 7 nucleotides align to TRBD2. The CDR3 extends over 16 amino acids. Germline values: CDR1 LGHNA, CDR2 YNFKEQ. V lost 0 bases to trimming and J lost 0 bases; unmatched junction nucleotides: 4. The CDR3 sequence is CASSQEASGYQETQYF. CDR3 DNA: TGTGCCAGCAGCCAAGAAGCTAGCGGCTACCAAGAGACCCAGTACTTC.

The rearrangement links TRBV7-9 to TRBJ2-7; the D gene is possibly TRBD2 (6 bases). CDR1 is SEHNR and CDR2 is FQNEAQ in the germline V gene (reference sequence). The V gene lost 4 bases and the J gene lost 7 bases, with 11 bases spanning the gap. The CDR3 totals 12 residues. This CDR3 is CASSYGGIEQYF. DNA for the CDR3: TGTGCCAGCAGCTACGGCGGGATTGAGCAGTACTTC.

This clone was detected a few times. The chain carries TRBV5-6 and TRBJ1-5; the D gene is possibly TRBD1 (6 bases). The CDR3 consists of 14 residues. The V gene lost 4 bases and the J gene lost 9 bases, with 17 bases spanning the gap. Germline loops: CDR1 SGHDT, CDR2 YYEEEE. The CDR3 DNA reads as TGTGCCAGCAGCGTTAGACAGGCCCTGCCGCCCCAGCATTTT. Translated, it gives CASSVRQALPPQHF.

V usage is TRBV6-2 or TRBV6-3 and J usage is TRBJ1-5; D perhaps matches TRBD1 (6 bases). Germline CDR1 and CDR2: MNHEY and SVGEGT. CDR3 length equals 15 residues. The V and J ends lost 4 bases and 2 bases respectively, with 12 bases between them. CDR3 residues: CASSFGGRGNQPQHF. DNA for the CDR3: TGTGCCAGCAGTTTTGGGGGCCGGGGCAATCAGCCCCAGCATTTT.

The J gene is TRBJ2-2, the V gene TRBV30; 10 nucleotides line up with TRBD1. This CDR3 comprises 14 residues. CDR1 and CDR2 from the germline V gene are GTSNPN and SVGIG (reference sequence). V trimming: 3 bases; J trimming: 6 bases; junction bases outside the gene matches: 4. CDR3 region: CAWSRDRGAGELFF. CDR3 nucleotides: TGTGCCTGGAGCCGGGACAGGGGCGCCGGGGAGCTGTTTTTT.

DNA for the CDR3: TGTGCCAGCAGTTTACTTAGTAAGGAGCAGTTCTTC. Its protein is CASSLLSKEQFF. The genes are TRBV28 and TRBJ2-1, with D unclear. V was shortened by 2 bases and J by 10 bases, with 9 bases between the two germline ends. In germline, CDR1 is MDHEN, CDR2 SYDVKM. The length of the CDR3 is 12 residues.

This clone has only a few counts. Written as DNA, the CDR3 is TGTGCCAGCAGCTTAGTTGTTAGCGGGAGTTACGAGCAGTACTTC. Its protein product is CASSLVVSGSYEQYF. The chain links TRBV11-2 to TRBJ2-7, with 9 bases fitting TRBD2. The CDR3 runs to 15 residues. V was clipped by 1 base and J by 4 bases; unmatched bases: 5. Germline V gene data show CDR1 as SGHAT and CDR2 as FQNNGV.

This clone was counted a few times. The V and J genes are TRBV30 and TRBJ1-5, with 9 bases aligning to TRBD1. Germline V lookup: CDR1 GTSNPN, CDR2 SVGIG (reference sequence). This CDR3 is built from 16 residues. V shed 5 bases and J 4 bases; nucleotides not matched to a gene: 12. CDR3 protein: CAWSLGLGQGNQPQHF. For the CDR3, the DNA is TGTGCCTGGTCATTGGGATTGGGACAGGGTAATCAGCCCCAGCATTTT.

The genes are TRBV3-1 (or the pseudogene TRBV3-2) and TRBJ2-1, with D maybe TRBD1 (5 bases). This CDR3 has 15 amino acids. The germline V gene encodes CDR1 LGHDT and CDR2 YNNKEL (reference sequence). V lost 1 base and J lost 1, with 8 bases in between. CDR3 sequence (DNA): TGTGCCAGCAGCCAAGTCAGGGTGTCCTACAATGAGCAGTTCTTC. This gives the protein CASSQVRVSYNEQFF.

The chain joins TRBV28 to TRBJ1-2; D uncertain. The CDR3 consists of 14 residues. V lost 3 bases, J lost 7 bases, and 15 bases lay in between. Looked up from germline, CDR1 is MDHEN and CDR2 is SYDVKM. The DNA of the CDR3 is TGTGCCAGCAGTTTGCCGAGGGATCTGGGTGGCTACACCTTC. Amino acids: CASSLPRDLGGYTF.

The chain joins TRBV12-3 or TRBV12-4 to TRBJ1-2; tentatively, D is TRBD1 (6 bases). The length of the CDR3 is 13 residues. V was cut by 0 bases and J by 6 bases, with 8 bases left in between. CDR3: CASSLAQGHGYTF. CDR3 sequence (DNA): TGTGCCAGCAGTTTAGCACAGGGCCATGGCTACACCTTC.

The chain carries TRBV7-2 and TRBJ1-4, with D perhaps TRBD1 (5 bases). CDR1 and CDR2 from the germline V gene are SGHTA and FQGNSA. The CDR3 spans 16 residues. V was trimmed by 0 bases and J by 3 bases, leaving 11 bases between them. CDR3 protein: CASSLASQGSNEKLFF. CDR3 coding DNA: TGTGCCAGCAGCTTAGCTTCGCAGGGCTCTAATGAAAAACTGTTTTTT. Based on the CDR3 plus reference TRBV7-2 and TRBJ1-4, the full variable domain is GAGVSQSPSNKVTEKGKDVELRCDPISGHTALYWYRQSLGQGLEFLIYFQGNSAPDKSGLPSDRFSAERTGGSVSTLTIQRTQQEDSAVYLCASSLASQGSNEKLFFGSGTQLSVL.